The clone carrying this TCR beta chain has a count of ten or more. Its antigen is not identified. These data are taken from a study of cytomegalovirus exposure and HLA in healthy donors. The CDR3 loop spans 16 amino acids. V lost 3 bases and J lost 7; bases outside the gene matches: 9. Germline lookup yields CDR1 MNHNS and CDR2 SASEGT. A multiplex PCR was run with 60 Vbeta primers and 13 Jbeta primers. The table came from immunoSEQ multiplex PCR; TCRdb's copy has only in-frame clones and leaves some out. The sample includes 74,000 or so clones, 75% of them seen just once. Overall study findings and caveats: The investigators catalogued 164 TCR beta chains as cytomegalovirus-associated.

Material for sequencing was PBMCs. The gene calls are TRBV6-1 and TRBJ1-5; 10 bases align to TRBD1. This TCR was sampled from a woman aged 40-49 years in good health and CMV-seronegative. The CDR3 nucleotides read TGTGCCAGCAGTGATACCGGGACAGGGGACACACAGCCCCAGCATTTT. This encodes CASSDTGTGDTQPQHF.